This paragraph covers one TCR beta chain sequence. The data were obtained in a study of T cell changes during pregnancy in multiple sclerosis. The CDR3 sequence is 14 residues long. With 6 bases removed from V and 1 base from J, the gap between germline ends came to 13 bases. Germline-derived CDR1 and CDR2 are MDHEN and SYDVKM. Only in-frame clones appear in the TCRdb table, and some are missing; sequencing was by immunoSEQ multiplex PCR. The top ten clones hold 2.5% to 4% of a sample with 60,000 to 75,000 clones, 90% to 95% of them seen once. This chain joins TRBV28 and TRBJ2-7; maybe TRBD1 (8 bases). The receptor's source is a female donor with multiple sclerosis, enrolled in a pregnancy study. The material was CD8+ T cells from peripheral blood mononuclear cells, obtained in the second trimester of pregnancy. The CDR3 sequence is CASSGQGGSYEQYF. The CDR3 region has the DNA TGTGCCAGCAGCGGACAGGGAGGGTCCTACGAGCAGTACTTC.